This T cell receptor beta chain was captured in a study of T cell repertoires in cytomegalovirus infection. Study as a whole: A matching HLA type, together with CMV infection, was signaled by public TCR beta signatures.

Study-wide findings and caveats: Carriers of CMV and the relevant HLA type were discriminated by public TCR beta frequency. Dominating the ex vivo response were TCR beta clonotypes that were CMV-specific and HLA-C-restricted.

V was trimmed by 2 bases and J by 4 bases, leaving 17 bases between them. The germline CDR1 and CDR2 sequences are MNHNY and SVGAGI (reference sequence). This CDR3 region has 16 residues. TCRdb re-derived calls from the reads in MiXCR, one entry per CDR3 protein. The data contain 650,000 to 850,000 distinct CDR3 sequences, 25% to 30% of them singletons. This clonotype has a handful of counts. As yet, its antigen is unknown. The chain joins TRBV6-6 to TRBJ2-5; weak D call: TRBD2 (6 bases). This TCR came from a human donor in good health (CMV status not recorded). Some clones in this sample may be carry-over from other donors' samples. Sequencing was performed on cultured CD8+ T cells from PBMCs, taken from culture after CMV antigen stimulation. The CDR3 spells CASSYEGSRGGETQYF. The CDR3 DNA sequence: TGTGCCAGCAGTTACGAGGGATCCCGGGGAGGAGAGACCCAGTACTTC.